Sequencing of this T cell receptor (beta chain) was carried out in a study of cytomegalovirus exposure and HLA in healthy donors. General study points: Later, TCR association rates were found to vary by HLA locus, highest for DRB1 and lowest for HLA-C. For most TCR beta V segments, an earlier analysis put the productive rate at about 90% or about 30% of the time. Compared with the approximately 700-donor mean, an Asian-associated ancestry cluster reportedly had fewer N-insertions, according to a later analysis.

This PCR relied on a set of 60 Vbeta primers and 13 Jbeta primers. TCRdb keeps only in-frame clones here, not all; method: immunoSEQ multiplex PCR. The repertoire includes fewer than 200,000 clones, around four fifths of them detected once, and around 1.3% sits in the top ten. Trimming took off 0 bases at V and 4 bases at J, with 9 bases between the two ends. From germline, CDR1 is MNHEY and CDR2 SVGAGI. This CDR3 contains 14 residues. In its sample, this clone was seen a few times. The target antigen is unknown. The sample consisted of PBMCs. The receptor's source is a woman aged 50 to 60 in good health and CMV-seronegative. The chain joins TRBV6-5 to TRBJ1-2; D perhaps matches TRBD1 (5 bases). CDR3 bases: TGTGCCAGCAGTTACTCGGGGGGGGTCTATGGCTACACCTTC. Translation gives CASSYSGGVYGYTF.